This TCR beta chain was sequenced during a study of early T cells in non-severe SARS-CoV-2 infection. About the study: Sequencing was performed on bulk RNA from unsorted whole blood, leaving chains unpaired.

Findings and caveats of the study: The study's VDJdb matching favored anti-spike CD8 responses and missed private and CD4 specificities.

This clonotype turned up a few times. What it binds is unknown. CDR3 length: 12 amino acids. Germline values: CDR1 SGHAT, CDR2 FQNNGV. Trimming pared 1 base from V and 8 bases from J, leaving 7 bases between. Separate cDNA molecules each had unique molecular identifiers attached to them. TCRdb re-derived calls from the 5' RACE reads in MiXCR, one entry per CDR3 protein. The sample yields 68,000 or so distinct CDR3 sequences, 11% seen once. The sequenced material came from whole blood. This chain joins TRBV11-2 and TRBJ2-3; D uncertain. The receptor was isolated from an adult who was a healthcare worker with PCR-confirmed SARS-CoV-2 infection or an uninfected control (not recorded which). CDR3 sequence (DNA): TGTGCCAGCAGCTTAGGGACCCCTACGCAGTATTTT. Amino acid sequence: CASSLGTPTQYF.